This TCR beta chain was found in a study of T cells in Graves' hyperthyroidism and ophthalmopathy. This clonotype was counted a few times. No antigen is known for it. Amplified TCR beta CDR3 regions derived from RNA transcripts. The HTBI primer set was used in a first-round RT-PCR of the TCR CDR3. From the multiplex PCR reads, TCRdb called clonotypes with MiXCR, one entry per CDR3 protein. This repertoire shows some 530,000 distinct CDR3 sequences, less than 25% found once; its top ten account for approximately 49%. Whole-study findings and limits: A model of 13 V-J pairs discriminated ophthalmopathy from stable hyperthyroidism. Most clonotypes expanded in the thyroid (above 0.001) were also present in blood.

This CDR3 has 13 residues. Trimming pared 5 bases from V and 5 bases from J, leaving 12 bases between. The germline V gene encodes CDR1 SGHAT and CDR2 FQNNGV. V and J are TRBV11-2 and TRBJ1-2; D may be TRBD1 (5 bases). The sequenced material came from blood. The TCR originated in a woman in her 70s with Graves' ophthalmopathy. This CDR3 is CASSHGTPYGYTF. The CDR3 DNA reads as TGTGCCAGCAGCCACGGGACTCCATATGGCTACACCTTC.